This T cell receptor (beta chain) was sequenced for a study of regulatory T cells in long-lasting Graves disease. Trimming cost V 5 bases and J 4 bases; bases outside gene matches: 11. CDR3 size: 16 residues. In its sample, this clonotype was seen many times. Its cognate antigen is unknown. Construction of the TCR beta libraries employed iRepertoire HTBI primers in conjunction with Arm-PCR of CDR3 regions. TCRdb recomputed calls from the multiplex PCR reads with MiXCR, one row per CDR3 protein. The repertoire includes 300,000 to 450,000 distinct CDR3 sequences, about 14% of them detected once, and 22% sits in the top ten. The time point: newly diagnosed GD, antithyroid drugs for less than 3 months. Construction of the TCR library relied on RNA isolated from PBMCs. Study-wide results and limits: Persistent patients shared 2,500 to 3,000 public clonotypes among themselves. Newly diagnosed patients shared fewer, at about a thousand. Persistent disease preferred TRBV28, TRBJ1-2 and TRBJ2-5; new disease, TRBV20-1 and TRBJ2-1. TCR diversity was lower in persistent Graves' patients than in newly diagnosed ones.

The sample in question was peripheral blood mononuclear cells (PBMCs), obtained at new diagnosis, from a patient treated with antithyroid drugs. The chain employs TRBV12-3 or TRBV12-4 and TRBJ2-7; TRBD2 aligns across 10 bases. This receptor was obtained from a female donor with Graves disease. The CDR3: CASSDQEREGPYEQYF. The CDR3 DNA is TGTGCCAGCAGTGATCAGGAGCGGGAGGGCCCATACGAGCAGTACTTC.